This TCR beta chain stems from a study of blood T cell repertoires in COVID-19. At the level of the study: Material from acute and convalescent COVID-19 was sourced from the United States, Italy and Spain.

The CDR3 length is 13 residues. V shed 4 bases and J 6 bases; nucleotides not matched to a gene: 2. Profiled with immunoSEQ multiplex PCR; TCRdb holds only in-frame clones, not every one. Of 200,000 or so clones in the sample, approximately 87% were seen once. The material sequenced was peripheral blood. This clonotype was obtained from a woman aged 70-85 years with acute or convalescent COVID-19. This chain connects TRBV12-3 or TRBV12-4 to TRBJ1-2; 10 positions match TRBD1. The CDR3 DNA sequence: TGTGCCAGCAGTTCCGACAGGGGGCATGGCTACACCTTC. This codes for CASSSDRGHGYTF.